This TCR beta chain was sequenced for a study of CD8+CD57+ T cells in acquired aplastic anemia. About the study: Mean yield of DNA from sorted CD4+ and CD8+ cells was 3.2 ug.

TCR beta VDJ and CDR3 were profiled, and genomic DNA was the template. Each CDR3 protein is one row after TCRdb ran MiXCR on the reads. The sample shows about 110,000 distinct CDR3 sequences, roughly 51% of them seen only once. V was clipped by 4 bases and J by 2 bases, with 11 bases between them. Germline CDR1 is SGHTA and CDR2 is FQGNSA. The CDR3 contains 14 residues. The TCR was taken from a human donor in good health, serving as a control. The sequencing sample was made of sorted CD4+, CD8+, or CD8+CD57+ T cells (not recorded which) from PBMCs. The gene calls are TRBV7-2 and TRBJ2-5, with D possibly matching TRBD2 (6 bases). The DNA of the CDR3 is TGTGCCAGCAGCTACGGGACTCTACAAGAGACCCAGTACTTC. Translating gives CASSYGTLQETQYF.